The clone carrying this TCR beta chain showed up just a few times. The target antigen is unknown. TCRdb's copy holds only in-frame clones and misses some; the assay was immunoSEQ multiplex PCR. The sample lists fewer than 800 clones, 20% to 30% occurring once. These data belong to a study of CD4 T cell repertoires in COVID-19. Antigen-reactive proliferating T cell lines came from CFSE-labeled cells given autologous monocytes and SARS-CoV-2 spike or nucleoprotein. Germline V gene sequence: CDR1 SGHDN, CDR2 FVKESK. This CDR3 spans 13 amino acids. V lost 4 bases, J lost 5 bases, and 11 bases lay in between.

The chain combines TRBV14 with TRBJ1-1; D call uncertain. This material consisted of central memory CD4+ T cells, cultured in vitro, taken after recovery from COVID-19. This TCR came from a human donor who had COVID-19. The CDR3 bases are TGTGCCAGCAGCCTTTATGAGAGGACTGAAGCTTTCTTT. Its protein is CASSLYERTEAFF.